This T cell receptor beta chain was captured by sequencing in a study of blood T cells in healthy people across ages. This clonotype was seen a few times. The authors ran a second PCR of about 6 to 11 cycles using a sample-barcoded 5' primer and a J-beta primer mix. TCRdb used MiXCR to reprocess the 5' RACE reads, holding one entry per CDR3 protein. Among approximately 800,000 distinct CDR3 sequences listed, roughly 50% were seen once. The CDR3 has 13 amino acids. The gene calls are TRBV21-1 and TRBJ1-1. TRBV21-1 is classified as a pseudogene. The TCR comes from a man between 40 and 49 years old in good health. The sample was blood. As DNA, the CDR3 is TGTGCCAGCAGCAAAAACGTGGACACTGAAGCTTTCTTT. Translating it yields CASSKNVDTEAFF.